Listed here are 16 T cell receptor beta chains from one sample, sequenced in a study of blood T cell repertoires in COVID-19. Libraries were prepared by immunoSEQ multiplex PCR; TCRdb keeps only in-frame clonotypes and omits some of them. Of some 130,000 clones detected, about 72% appear once; the ten largest clones hold 11%. Sequences were obtained from peripheral blood. The receptors shown here come from a man aged 55-75 years who had recovered from COVID-19.

This clone was found once. The rearrangement links TRBV7-9 to TRBJ2-2, with 7 bases lining up with TRBD1. The CDR3 totals 14 residues. CDR1 and CDR2 (germline): SEHNR, FQNEAQ (reference sequence). V shed 4 bases, J shed 5 bases, and the junction held 4 bases outside the gene matches. The CDR3 sequence: CASSSGTVTGELFF. Here the CDR3 DNA reads TGTGCCAGCAGCTCCGGGACAGTTACCGGGGAGCTGTTTTTT.

This chain uses TRBV28 with TRBJ2-7; the D gene is possibly TRBD1 (6 bases). Trimming cost V 2 bases and J 4 bases, with 9 bases left between them. CDR3 length: 13 amino acids. Germline V gives CDR1 MDHEN, CDR2 SYDVKM. In nucleotides, the CDR3 is TGTGCCAGCAGTTTAGGGACACCGTACGAGCAGTACTTC. Its translation is CASSLGTPYEQYF.

The V call is TRBV7-2, the J call TRBJ2-1, with TRBD2 identical over 8 bases. The CDR3 is made up of 15 amino acids. CDR1 and CDR2 (germline): SGHTA, FQGNSA. Germline trimming cut 4 bases from V and 4 bases from J; bases unmatched to any gene: 6. The CDR3 spells CASSYTSGSYNEQFF. CDR3 in DNA: TGTGCCAGCAGCTACACTAGCGGAAGTTACAATGAGCAGTTCTTC. Variable domain in full (rest from reference TRBV7-2 and TRBJ2-1): GAGVSQSPSNKVTEKGKDVELRCDPISGHTALYWYRQSLGQGLEFLIYFQGNSAPDKSGLPSDRFSAERTGGSVSTLTIQRTQQEDSAVYLCASSYTSGSYNEQFFGPGTRLTVL.

This clone was seen only once. The chain employs TRBV3-1 (or the pseudogene TRBV3-2) and TRBJ2-7; D may be TRBD1 (5 bases). CDR1 and CDR2 from the germline V gene are LGHDT and YNNKEL (reference sequence). The length of the CDR3 is 15 residues. V was cut by 0 bases and J by 6 bases, with 15 bases left in between. The DNA of the CDR3 is TGTGCCAGCAGCCAAGACAGGGTCCCGGTCCGCGAGCAGTACTTC. It yields the protein CASSQDRVPVREQYF.

A note on this clone: The CDR3 does not close with the conserved phenylalanine or tryptophan, likely indicating a read error. No DNA is shown, since the ends of the CDR3 on it are uncertain; the CDR3 is the one TCRdb lists. The gene calls are TRBV21-1 and TRBJ1-1; the listed D gene, TRBD1, was not tested against the DNA. TRBV21-1 is termed a pseudogene. A total of 10 residues make up the CDR3, ends included. CDR3 sequence: CARALDRPSP.

The chain's CDR3 is CASSGDRGQRNQPQHF. The CDR3, as DNA: TGTGCCAGCAGCGGAGACAGGGGGCAAAGGAATCAGCCCCAGCATTTT. The J gene is TRBJ1-5, the V gene TRBV28, with TRBD1 matching 10 bases. CDR1 MDHEN and CDR2 SYDVKM come from the germline V gene. V gave up 6 bases and J gave up 4 bases; unmatched junction bases: 9. The CDR3 is 16 residues long.

The chain recombines TRBV28 with TRBJ2-7, with D perhaps TRBD2 (6 bases). V lost 5 bases and J lost 4, with 12 bases in between. The CDR3 is made up of 13 amino acids. Germline-derived CDR1 and CDR2 are MDHEN and SYDVKM. CDR3 loop: CASSRDFPYEQYF. The CDR3 DNA reads TGTGCCAGCAGTCGGGACTTCCCTTACGAGCAGTACTTC. The full variable domain, in which reference TRBV28 and TRBJ2-7 provide the parts outside the CDR3, is DVKVTQSSRYLVKRTGEKVFLECVQDMDHENMFWYRQDPGLGLRLIYFSYDVKMKEKGDIPEGYSVSREKKERFSLILESASTNQTSMYLCASSRDFPYEQYFGPGTRLTVT.

The rearrangement links TRBV6-5 to TRBJ1-5, with D unresolved. V dropped 5 bases and J dropped 6 bases, with 11 bases sitting between them. From germline, CDR1 is MNHEY and CDR2 SVGAGI. This CDR3 has 13 residues. This CDR3 is CASSRGAVQPQHF. CDR3 nucleotides: TGTGCCAGCAGTCGGGGTGCTGTTCAGCCCCAGCATTTT.

A few counts support this clone. This chain joins TRBV4-1 and TRBJ2-6; D not certain. The CDR3 is made up of 15 amino acids. Germline CDR1 reads MGHRA; CDR2 reads YSYEKL. Trimming removed 4 bases at V and 1 base at J, with 8 bases between. The CDR3 loop reads CASSPVPSGANVLTF. In nucleotides, the CDR3 is TGCGCCAGCAGCCCAGTTCCGTCTGGGGCCAACGTCCTGACTTTC.

The chain couples TRBV10-3 to TRBJ1-1; D not resolved. From germline, CDR1 is ENHRY and CDR2 SYGVKD. The CDR3 spans 14 residues. The germline V and J ends were trimmed by 4 bases and 7 bases, with 16 bases remaining between them. The CDR3, as DNA: TGTGCCATCAGTGCGCGAGAGACTTACGGTGAAGCTTTCTTT. Protein product: CAISARETYGEAFF.

V and J are TRBV7-2 and TRBJ2-1; 12 positions agree with TRBD2. Germline V lookup: CDR1 SGHTA, CDR2 FQGNSA. There are 17 residues in the CDR3. J was trimmed by 7 bases and V by 0 bases; bases with no gene match: 7. CDR3 in amino acids: CASSLAPSGRARNEQFF. CDR3 DNA sequence: TGTGCCAGCAGCTTAGCCCCTAGCGGGAGGGCGAGGAATGAGCAGTTCTTC.

This clone has a single count. Other DNA sequences within the sample encode an identical CDR3. This chain uses TRBV28 with TRBJ1-4; unclear D gene. The CDR3 loop spans 11 amino acids. Deletions cut 6 bases from V and 8 bases from J, with 7 bases between. Germline-derived CDR1 and CDR2 are MDHEN and SYDVKM. CDR3 protein: CASSLREKLFF. Here the CDR3 DNA reads TGTGCCAGCAGCCTGAGGGAAAAACTGTTTTTT.

This clone is a singleton in its sample. The chain carries TRBV7-9 and TRBJ2-1; the match to TRBD1 covers 9 bases. Unmatched junction bases numbered 3, after V lost 5 bases and J lost 1 base. CDR3 size: 15 residues. Looked up from germline, CDR1 is SEHNR and CDR2 is FQNEAQ (reference sequence). CDR3 bases: TGTGCCAGCAGCACCGACAGGGGGTCCTACAATGAGCAGTTCTTC. Translation: CASSTDRGSYNEQFF.

The chain carries TRBV7-3 and TRBJ2-7; perhaps TRBD1 as D (6 bases). Trimming left V 6 bases short and J 5 bases short, with 17 bases between. Germline CDR1 reads SGHTA; CDR2 reads FQGTGA. CDR3 length: 14 residues. For the CDR3, the DNA is TGTGCCAGCAGACCTTCCCAGGGGAGCCACGAGCAGTACTTC. It yields the protein CASRPSQGSHEQYF.

The chain carries TRBV27 and TRBJ2-1, with 12 positions matching TRBD2. The germline V gene encodes CDR1 MNHEY and CDR2 SMNVEV (reference sequence). With 7 bases clipped from V and 10 bases from J, the junction kept 11 bases outside the gene matches. The CDR3 has 15 amino acids. The CDR3: CASTLRLAGEREQFF. CDR3 DNA: TGTGCCAGCACCCTACGACTAGCGGGAGAACGGGAGCAGTTCTTC.

J is TRBJ2-3 and V is TRBV4-3; 11 nucleotides match TRBD2. This CDR3 has 15 residues. V shed 3 bases, J shed 3 bases, and the junction held 2 bases outside the gene matches. Germline CDR1 is LGHNA and CDR2 is YSLEER. CDR3 DNA: TGCGCCAGCAGCCAGCTAGCGGGAGGTACAGATACGCAGTATTTT. Translation: CASSQLAGGTDTQYF.